This TCR beta chain stems from a study of radiation and T cells in renal cell carcinoma. TCRdb's copy holds only in-frame clones and misses some; the assay was immunoSEQ multiplex PCR. The repertoire consists of 20,000 or so clones, with around 55% occurring once and the leading ten covering 10% to 15%. A few counts support this clone. Its antigen is not identified. Study-wide points: Dominant CDR3 motifs occupied more repertoire in irradiated than control tumors.

Germline V gene lookup returns CDR1 SGHNT and CDR2 YYREEE (reference sequence). The J segment lost 11 bases and the V segment lost 4 bases, leaving 13 bases of the junction unmatched. The CDR3 length is 14 residues. Treatment denoted: 15 Gy SBRT to primary tumor, nephrectomy 4 weeks later. The sequences come from tumor tissue, collected from a patient whose treatment included radiotherapy and nephrectomy. The chain joins TRBV5-4 to TRBJ1-1; 8 bases agree with TRBD1. The TCR originated in a man in his fifties or sixties with renal cell carcinoma. The CDR3 DNA reads TGTGCCAGCAGCGTGGGACAGGAGGGTCTAGGCGCTTTCTTT. Amino acid sequence: CASSVGQEGLGAFF.